These 3 T cell receptor beta chains came from one sample sequenced in a study of cytomegalovirus exposure and HLA in healthy donors (TCRdb year 2017). Library preparation employed the immunoSEQ multiplex PCR assay. Sourced from immuneACCESS, this table was stored by TCRdb with only in-frame sequences that have V and J called. A share of the clones is absent; for the studies checked, an unresolved V gene accounts for under half, and the remainder has no known explanation. For this sample the table gives 200,000 to 250,000 clones, of which roughly 80% were detected only once. Around 5.4% of the sample comes from the top ten. Sequencing was performed on PBMCs. These TCRs come from a woman aged 18-30 years in good health and CMV-seronegative.

The gene calls are TRBV15 and TRBJ1-2; 8 nucleotides align to TRBD1. This CDR3 has 17 amino acids. Trimming took 5 bases from V and 8 from J; bases not matched to a gene: 19. Germline CDR1 reads LNHNV; CDR2 reads YYDKDF (reference sequence). CDR3 bases: TGTGCCACCAGCCGACCCCGGGGACAGGACTTCTTACGGGGCTACACCTTC. The encoded protein is CATSRPRGQDFLRGYTF.

This clone was observed a handful of times. The same CDR3 can be traced to other DNA sequences in this sample. The CDR3 sequence is CASRHSNQPQHF. The CDR3 bases are TGTGCCAGCAGGCATAGCAATCAGCCCCAGCATTTT. The chain is built from TRBV27 and TRBJ1-5; D unclear. Germline lookup yields CDR1 MNHEY and CDR2 SMNVEV (reference sequence). The CDR3 totals 12 residues. The V end lost 6 bases, the J end lost 0 bases, and 3 bases lay between the germline ends.

The table lists this clone with a few counts. The V and J genes are TRBV27 and TRBJ1-2, with D uncertain. Trimming pared 6 bases from V and 2 bases from J, leaving 13 bases between. Per the germline V gene, CDR1 is MNHEY and CDR2 is SMNVEV (reference sequence). This CDR3 comprises 14 residues. The CDR3 spells CASRRVADNYGYTF. As DNA, the CDR3 is TGTGCCAGCAGACGGGTCGCCGACAACTATGGCTACACCTTC.